The 6 T cell receptor beta chains listed next were all sequenced from one sample in a study of cytomegalovirus exposure and HLA in healthy donors. Profiling relied on immunoSEQ multiplex PCR, and the TCRdb table lists in-frame clones only, not all of them. The sample lists about 74,000 clones, approximately 95% occurring once. Sequenced input: PBMCs. These TCRs come from a man aged 18-30 years in good health and CMV-seropositive.

J is TRBJ2-7 and V is TRBV4-1, with 7 bases matching TRBD2. J was trimmed by 0 bases and V by 0 bases; bases with no gene match: 11. CDR3 length: 18 amino acids. From germline, CDR1 is MGHRA and CDR2 YSYEKL. The CDR3: CASSQDIGLAVPSYEQYF. As DNA, the CDR3 is TGCGCCAGCAGCCAAGATATTGGCCTAGCGGTTCCCTCCTACGAGCAGTACTTC.

This sequence joins TRBV27 and TRBJ2-7; tentative D call: TRBD2 (7 bases). The CDR3 consists of 15 residues. Trimming cost V 6 bases and J 1 base, with 16 bases left between them. Per germline, CDR1 MNHEY and CDR2 SMNVEV (reference sequence). The DNA of the CDR3 is TGTGCCAGCAGCTTAAGGGGGGGAAGTTCCTACGAGCAGTACTTC. It yields the protein CASSLRGGSSYEQYF.

The genes are TRBV19 and TRBJ2-5; 9 bases line up with TRBD1. V was clipped by 6 bases and J by 2 bases; unmatched bases: 7. In germline, CDR1 is LNHDA, CDR2 SQIVND (reference sequence). The CDR3 has 15 residues. CDR3 sequence (DNA): TGTGCCAGTAGGCGAACCGGGACAGGGCAAGAGACCCAGTACTTC. Its protein product is CASRRTGTGQETQYF.

The chain links TRBV11-2 to TRBJ2-1, with a possible D match to TRBD1 (5 bases). Per the germline V gene, CDR1 is SGHAT and CDR2 is FQNNGV. With 3 bases removed from V and 6 bases from J, the gap between germline ends came to 6 bases. There are 12 residues in the CDR3. CDR3 amino acids: CASSFQGNEQFF. For the CDR3, the DNA is TGTGCCAGCAGCTTTCAGGGCAATGAGCAGTTCTTC.

Written as DNA, the CDR3 is TGTGCCAGCAGATGGATCGGGGGGGATGAAAAACTGTTTTTT. Translation gives CASRWIGGDEKLFF. The rearrangement links TRBV2 to TRBJ1-4; weak D call: TRBD1 (5 bases). This CDR3 is 14 amino acids long. The V end lost 6 bases, the J end lost 6 bases, and 14 bases lay between the germline ends. Germline V CDR1 and CDR2: SNHLY, FYNNEI. The variable domain in full, completed from reference TRBV2 and TRBJ1-4, reads EPEVTQTPSHQVTQMGQEVILRCVPISNHLYFYWYRQILGQKVEFLVSFYNNEISEKSEIFDDQFSVERPDGSNFTLKIRSTKLEDSAMYFCASRWIGGDEKLFFGSGTQLSVL.

The rearrangement joins TRBV4-1 to TRBJ2-7, with 7 bases that match TRBD2. V trimming: 2 bases; J trimming: 4 bases; junction bases outside the gene matches: 5. The CDR3 has 14 amino acids. Germline values: CDR1 MGHRA, CDR2 YSYEKL. CDR3 residues: CASSQRGGEYEQYF. The CDR3 bases are TGCGCCAGCAGCCAAAGGGGAGGGGAATACGAGCAGTACTTC.